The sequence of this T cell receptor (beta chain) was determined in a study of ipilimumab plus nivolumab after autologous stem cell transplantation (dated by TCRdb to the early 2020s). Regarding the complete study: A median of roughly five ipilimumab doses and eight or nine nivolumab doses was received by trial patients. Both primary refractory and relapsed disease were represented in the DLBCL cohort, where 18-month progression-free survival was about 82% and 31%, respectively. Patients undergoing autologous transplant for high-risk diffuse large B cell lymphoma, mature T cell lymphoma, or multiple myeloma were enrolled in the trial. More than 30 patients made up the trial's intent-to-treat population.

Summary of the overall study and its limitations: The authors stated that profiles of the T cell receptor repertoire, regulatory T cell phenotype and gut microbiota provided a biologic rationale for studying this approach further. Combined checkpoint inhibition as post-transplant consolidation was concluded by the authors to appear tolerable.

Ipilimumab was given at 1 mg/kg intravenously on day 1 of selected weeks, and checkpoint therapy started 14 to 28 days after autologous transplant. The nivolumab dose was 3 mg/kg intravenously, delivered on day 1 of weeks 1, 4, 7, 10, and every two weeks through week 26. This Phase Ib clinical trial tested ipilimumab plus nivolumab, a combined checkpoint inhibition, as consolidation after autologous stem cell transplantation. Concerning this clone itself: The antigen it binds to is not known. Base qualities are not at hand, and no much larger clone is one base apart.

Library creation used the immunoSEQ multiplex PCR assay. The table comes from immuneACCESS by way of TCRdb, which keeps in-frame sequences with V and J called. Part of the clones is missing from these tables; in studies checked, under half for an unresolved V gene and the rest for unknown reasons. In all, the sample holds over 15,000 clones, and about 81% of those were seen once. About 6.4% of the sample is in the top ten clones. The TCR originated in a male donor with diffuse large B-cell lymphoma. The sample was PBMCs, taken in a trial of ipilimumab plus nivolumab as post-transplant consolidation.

The DNA sequence is as follows: TGTGCCAGCAGCTCCTCATCCTCCTACGAGCAGTACTTC. The encoded protein is CASSSSSSYEQYF. This chain joins TRBV7-9 to TRBJ2-7; confidence is insufficient to name the D gene. As encoded in the germline V gene (reference sequence), CDR1 is SEHNR while CDR2 is FQNEAQ. The junction carries 7 bases between V and J, which are trimmed by 4 bases and 0 bases respectively. The cysteine opens and the phenylalanine closes a CDR3 of 13 amino acids. Only the CDR3 portion is preserved as DNA: 39 bases, with reading frame beginning at the first base.